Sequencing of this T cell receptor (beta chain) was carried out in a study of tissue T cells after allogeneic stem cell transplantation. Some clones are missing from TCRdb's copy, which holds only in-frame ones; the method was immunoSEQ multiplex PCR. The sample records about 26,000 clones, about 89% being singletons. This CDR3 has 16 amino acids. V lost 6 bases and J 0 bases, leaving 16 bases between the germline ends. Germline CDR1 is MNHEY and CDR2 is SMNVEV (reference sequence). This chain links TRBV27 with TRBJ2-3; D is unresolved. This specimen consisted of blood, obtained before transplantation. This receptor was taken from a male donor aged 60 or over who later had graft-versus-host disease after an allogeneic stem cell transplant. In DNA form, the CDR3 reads TGTGCCAGCAGACCGACCCCAGCGTCTAGCACAGATACGCAGTATTTT. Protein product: CASRPTPASSTDTQYF.